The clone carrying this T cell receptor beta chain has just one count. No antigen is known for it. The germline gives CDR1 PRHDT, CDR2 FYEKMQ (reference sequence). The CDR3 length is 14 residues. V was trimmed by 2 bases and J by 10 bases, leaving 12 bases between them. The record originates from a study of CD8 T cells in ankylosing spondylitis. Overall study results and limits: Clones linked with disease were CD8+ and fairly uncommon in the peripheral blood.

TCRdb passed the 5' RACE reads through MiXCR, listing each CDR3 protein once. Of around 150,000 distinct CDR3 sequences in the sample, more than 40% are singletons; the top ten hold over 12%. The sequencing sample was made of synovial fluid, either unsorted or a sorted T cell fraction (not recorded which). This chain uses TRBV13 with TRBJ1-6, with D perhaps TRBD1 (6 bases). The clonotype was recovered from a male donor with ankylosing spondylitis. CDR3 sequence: CASSLYGGYSPLHF. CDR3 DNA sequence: TGTGCCAGCAGCTTATATGGGGGCTACTCACCCCTCCACTTT.